The T cell receptor beta chain under discussion was sequenced for a study of OX40 agonist ivuxolimab in advanced cancers. Whole-study context: Patients receiving dose escalation had hepatocellular carcinoma, melanoma, renal cell or head and neck cancer. One hepatocellular carcinoma and a couple of cutaneous melanoma patients partially responded.

Prior autoimmune disease or systemic immunosuppression barred patients. Measured with immunoSEQ multiplex PCR; TCRdb has only the in-frame clones, and not every one. The table lists 35,000 to 45,000 clones, approximately 80% of them singletons. The receptor was derived from an adult with an advanced solid tumor such as melanoma, head and neck, liver or kidney cancer. Sequences were derived from CD4+ or CD8+ T cells sorted from blood, sampled in a trial of the OX40 agonist ivuxolimab.

CDR3: CASSFIHMNTEAFF. The CDR3 DNA sequence: TGTGCCAGCAGCTTTATACACATGAACACTGAAGCTTTCTTT. The rearrangement joins TRBV5-6 to TRBJ1-1; D is uncertain. V was trimmed by 2 bases and J by 0 bases, leaving 8 bases between them. The CDR3 has 14 residues. Germline assignment: CDR1 SGHDT and CDR2 YYEEEE.